This T cell receptor (beta chain) was profiled in a study of blood T cell repertoires in COVID-19. Study-level information: Acute and convalescent COVID-19 specimens originated in the United States, Italy and Spain. PBMCs, B-cell-depleted T cells, or T cells provided the cDNA or gDNA that made up the material.

In the authors' methods: The authors estimated nucleated cell counts from reference gene primer amplification. Some clones are missing from TCRdb's copy, which holds only in-frame ones; the method was immunoSEQ multiplex PCR. Clone size and V and J calls were adopted from that table, with D and trimming inferred from the DNA. The data hold about 140,000 clones, with 70% to 80% observed a single time. This CDR3 has 14 amino acids. Germline V lookup: CDR1 SNHLY, CDR2 FYNNEI. With V trimmed by 6 bases and J by 0 bases, 2 bases remained unmatched. The TCR originated in a woman in her forties or fifties with active or convalescent COVID-19. The V gene is TRBV2, the J gene TRBJ1-3; TRBD1 aligns across 7 bases. Sequencing was performed on peripheral blood. This CDR3 reads CASSGTVSGNTIYF. The CDR3 DNA reads as TGTGCCAGCAGCGGGACAGTCTCTGGAAACACCATATATTTT.